One T cell receptor (beta chain) is described in this entry. The PCR ran on 60 Vbeta and 13 Jbeta primers. Clones were sequenced by immunoSEQ multiplex PCR, and TCRdb holds only the in-frame ones, with some missing. In the table there are roughly 160,000 clones, 80% of which are singletons. Germline lookup yields CDR1 SGHDT and CDR2 YYEEEE. CDR3 size: 13 residues. The sample is drawn from a study of cytomegalovirus exposure and HLA in healthy donors. Sequences were obtained from PBMCs. The gene calls are TRBV5-6 and TRBJ2-5; no firm D call. The DNA end is a closer match to TRBJ2-7, so the J assignment may be wrong. This TCR was recovered from a man under 40 in good health and CMV-seronegative. The CDR3 DNA follows: TGTGCCAGCAGCTTGGGTGATGCCTACGAGCAGTACTTC. Protein sequence: CASSLGDAYEQYF.